The 31 T cell receptor beta chains reported below all come from one sample, sequenced in a study of control samples from healthy donors and cancer patients. Generated by immunoSEQ multiplex PCR, the TCRdb table keeps only in-frame clones and is missing some. The sample lists roughly 150,000 clones; 85% to 95% were seen once. The sample consisted of blood. These receptors originate from a man aged 45 to 65 in good health.

The J gene is TRBJ2-7, the V gene TRBV3-1 (or the pseudogene TRBV3-2), with TRBD2 matching 7 bases. The J call may be wrong; the DNA end is better matched by TRBJ2-1. This CDR3 is built from 16 residues. Germline CDR1 is LGHDT and CDR2 is YNNKEL (reference sequence). The CDR3 spells CASSQGGGSSYNEQFF. The CDR3 DNA reads TGTGCCAGCAGCCAAGGTGGCGGGAGCTCCTACAATGAGCAGTTCTTC.

The V and J genes are TRBV5-1 and TRBJ2-1; D may be TRBD1 or TRBD2 (5 bases each). V was shortened by 3 bases and J by 3 bases, with 7 bases between the two germline ends. Germline V gene lookup returns CDR1 SGHRS and CDR2 YFSETQ. The length of the CDR3 is 13 residues. The CDR3 DNA sequence: TGCGCCAGCAGCTGGGGACGCTACAATGAGCAGTTCTTC. Translated, it gives CASSWGRYNEQFF.

The chain couples TRBV27 to TRBJ2-1; weak D call: TRBD1 (6 bases). Trimming removed 0 bases from V and 8 bases from J, with 11 bases in between. CDR3 length: 14 residues. The germline gives CDR1 MNHEY, CDR2 SMNVEV (reference sequence). The CDR3 DNA follows: TGTGCCAGCAGTTTATCTAGGGGGTGGGATGAGCAGTTCTTC. Protein: CASSLSRGWDEQFF.

This sequence joins TRBV7-6 and TRBJ2-1, with D possibly being TRBD2 (6 bases). This CDR3 spans 14 amino acids. The V gene lost 7 bases and the J gene lost 9 bases, with 19 bases spanning the gap. The germline gives CDR1 SGHVS, CDR2 FNYEAQ. Here the CDR3 DNA reads TGTGCCAGCACCCCCAGGAGGGATATCGGTGAGCAGTTCTTC. It specifies CASTPRRDIGEQFF. The complete variable domain, with remaining parts taken from reference TRBV7-6 and TRBJ2-1, reads GAGVSQSPRYKVTKRGQDVALRCDPISGHVSLYWYRQALGQGPEFLTYFNYEAQQDKSGLPNDRFSAERPEGSISTLTIQRTEQRDSAMYRCASTPRRDIGEQFFGPGTRLTVL.

DNA for the CDR3: TGTGCCAGCAGCGTGGACAGGGCGGGAGAGACCCAGTACTTC. Amino acid sequence: CASSVDRAGETQYF. The V call is TRBV5-6, the J call TRBJ2-5, with 8 bases aligning to TRBD1. Germline CDR1 and CDR2: SGHDT and YYEEEE. Trimming took 4 bases from V and 4 from J; bases not matched to a gene: 6. CDR3 length: 14 amino acids.

The chain employs TRBV28 and TRBJ2-7, with 12 bases identical to TRBD1. This CDR3 region has 15 residues. The V gene end was trimmed by 6 bases and the J gene end by 7 bases; junction bases not matched to a gene: 10. CDR1 is MDHEN, CDR2 SYDVKM, per germline. The CDR3 region is CASRVPGQGAWEQYF. In DNA, the CDR3 is TGTGCCAGCAGGGTCCCGGGACAGGGGGCGTGGGAGCAGTACTTC. Combining the CDR3 with reference TRBV28 and TRBJ2-7 gives the whole variable domain DVKVTQSSRYLVKRTGEKVFLECVQDMDHENMFWYRQDPGLGLRLIYFSYDVKMKEKGDIPEGYSVSREKKERFSLILESASTNQTSMYLCASRVPGQGAWEQYFGPGTRLTVT.

This clone showed up just a few times. The chain carries TRBV6-5 and TRBJ2-5; 8 bases match TRBD1. The ends lost 7 bases at V and 2 bases at J; junction bases unmatched: 3. Germline V gives CDR1 MNHEY, CDR2 SVGAGI. The CDR3 length is 13 residues. The CDR3 protein is CASINRGQETQYF. The CDR3 nucleotides are TGTGCCAGCATTAACAGGGGGCAAGAGACCCAGTACTTC.

This clone has a single count. The J gene is TRBJ2-3, the V gene TRBV18; D is undetermined. Trimming stripped 6 bases from V and 2 bases from J, with 21 bases between. CDR3 length: 17 residues. CDR1 and CDR2 from the germline V gene are KGHSH and LQKENI. DNA of the CDR3: TGTGCCAGCTCCCGTTCCCCATGGGTTGGGGACACAGATACGCAGTATTTT. This sequence encodes CASSRSPWVGDTDTQYF. The full variable domain, with the rest looked up from reference TRBV18 and TRBJ2-3, is NAGVMQNPRHLVRRRGQEARLRCSPMKGHSHVYWYRQLPEEGLKFMVYLQKENIIDESGMPKERFSAEFPKEGPSILRIQQVVRGDSAAYFCASSRSPWVGDTDTQYFGPGTRLTVL.

The chain uses TRBV28 and TRBJ1-4, with 7 bases that match TRBD1. CDR1 and CDR2 (germline): MDHEN, SYDVKM. The CDR3 runs to 13 residues. Germline trimming cut 5 bases from V and 6 bases from J; bases unmatched to any gene: 3. The chain's CDR3 is CASSDRVDEKLFF. CDR3 sequence (DNA): TGTGCCAGCAGTGACAGGGTGGATGAAAAACTGTTTTTT.

The V gene is TRBV5-1, the J gene TRBJ2-6; tentatively, D is TRBD1 or TRBD2 (5 bases each). CDR1 and CDR2 (germline): SGHRS, YFSETQ. Trimming removed 0 bases at V and 8 bases at J, with 12 bases between. The CDR3 consists of 15 residues. The CDR3 protein is CASSLAPRETNVLTF. The CDR3 DNA reads as TGCGCCAGCAGCTTGGCCCCCAGGGAGACCAACGTCCTGACTTTC. Supplemented by reference TRBV5-1 and TRBJ2-6, the full variable domain reads KAGVTQTPRYLIKTRGQQVTLSCSPISGHRSVSWYQQTPGQGLQFLFEYFSETQRNKGNFPGRFSGRQFSNSRSEMNVSTLELGDSALYLCASSLAPRETNVLTFGAGSRLTVL.

This chain connects TRBV10-2 to TRBJ2-7, with a weak D call TRBD2 (5 bases). Looked up from germline, CDR1 is WSHSY and CDR2 is SAAADI. This CDR3 region has 12 residues. Trimming removed 6 bases from V and 4 bases from J, with 10 bases in between. The CDR3 DNA reads TGCGCCAGCAGGGCGGGTACTTACGAGCAGTACTTC. Amino acids: CASRAGTYEQYF.

The CDR3 protein is CASTLSQGAWEQYF. The CDR3 DNA sequence: TGTGCCAGCACCCTTTCACAGGGGGCTTGGGAGCAGTACTTC. V gene TRBV28 combines with J gene TRBJ2-7, with 9 bases identical to TRBD1. The V and J ends lost 7 bases and 7 bases, in that order; junction bases with no gene match: 11. Looked up from germline, CDR1 is MDHEN and CDR2 is SYDVKM. This CDR3 is 14 amino acids long.

The rearrangement links TRBV5-1 to TRBJ2-1; possible D gene TRBD1, 5 bases. This CDR3 spans 13 amino acids. CDR1 and CDR2 from the germline V gene are SGHRS and YFSETQ. Trimming left V 6 bases short and J 7 bases short, with 14 bases between. CDR3 nucleotide sequence: TGCGCCAGCACCCTGGGGCCGGCGAATGAGCAGTTCTTC. Translated, it gives CASTLGPANEQFF.

As concerns this clone: The sample has other DNA sequences that encode this CDR3 too. This chain links TRBV10-1 with TRBJ2-7; D remains unclear. Germline values: CDR1 WNHNN, CDR2 SYGVQD (reference sequence). Trimming stripped 1 base from V and 7 bases from J, with 5 bases between. This CDR3 spans 11 amino acids. The CDR3 loop reads CASSELGEQYF. The CDR3 nucleotides are TGCGCCAGCAGTGAGTTGGGAGAGCAGTACTTC.

J is TRBJ1-2 and V is TRBV5-1; possibly TRBD1 for D (5 bases). Germline lookup yields CDR1 SGHRS and CDR2 YFSETQ. V dropped 2 bases and J dropped 2 bases, with 10 bases sitting between them. The CDR3 sequence is 14 residues long. DNA of the CDR3: TGCGCCAGCAGCTTTTACGACAGAAACTATGGCTACACCTTC. Translating gives CASSFYDRNYGYTF.

The V call is TRBV6-5, the J call TRBJ1-4; 9 bases match TRBD1. The CDR3 sequence is 14 residues long. The germline gives CDR1 MNHEY, CDR2 SVGAGI. Unmatched junction bases numbered 5, after V lost 6 bases and J lost 6 bases. CDR3: CASSFRTGDEKLFF. The CDR3, as DNA: TGTGCCAGCAGCTTCCGGACAGGGGATGAAAAACTGTTTTTT.

The chain recombines TRBV10-3 with TRBJ1-2, with 11 bases identical to TRBD1. Germline V lookup: CDR1 ENHRY, CDR2 SYGVKD. V gave up 8 bases and J gave up 2 bases; unmatched junction bases: 4. This CDR3 has 14 residues. CDR3 bases: TGTGCCATCGGTTGGACAGGGGGCAACTATGGCTACACCTTC. It codes for CAIGWTGGNYGYTF.

The rearrangement joins TRBV28 to TRBJ2-7; D remains ambiguous. V shed 2 bases and J shed 3 bases, with 5 bases lying between them. This CDR3 comprises 12 residues. The germline V gene has CDR1 MDHEN and CDR2 SYDVKM. In DNA, the CDR3 is TGTGCCAGCAGTTTAGGACGCTACGAGCAGTACTTC. Amino acids: CASSLGRYEQYF. The full variable domain, with the rest looked up from reference TRBV28 and TRBJ2-7, is DVKVTQSSRYLVKRTGEKVFLECVQDMDHENMFWYRQDPGLGLRLIYFSYDVKMKEKGDIPEGYSVSREKKERFSLILESASTNQTSMYLCASSLGRYEQYFGPGTRLTVT.

The gene calls are TRBV18 and TRBJ1-1; D not certain. The CDR3 covers 13 residues. Trimming removed 3 bases at V and 4 bases at J, with 9 bases between. Germline V gene lookup returns CDR1 KGHSH and CDR2 LQKENI. CDR3 protein: CASSPNEGTEAFF. The DNA of the CDR3 is TGTGCCAGCTCACCGAACGAGGGCACTGAAGCTTTCTTT.

The gene calls are TRBV7-9 and TRBJ1-5; D might be TRBD1 (6 bases). Trimming took off 3 bases at V and 2 bases at J, with 11 bases between the two ends. The germline gives CDR1 SEHNR, CDR2 FQNEAQ (reference sequence). This CDR3 is 15 amino acids long. The CDR3 DNA follows: TGTGCCAGCAGCTTCGGGGGCTTGGGCAATCAGCCCCAGCATTTT. This gives the protein CASSFGGLGNQPQHF.

This sequence joins TRBV2 and TRBJ1-1; no reliable D call. Per the germline V gene, CDR1 is SNHLY and CDR2 is FYNNEI. Trimming cost V 3 bases and J 4 bases, with 9 bases left between them. The CDR3 spans 13 residues. This chain's CDR3 is CASSDRAATEAFF. CDR3 nucleotides: TGTGCCAGCAGTGATAGGGCGGCCACTGAAGCTTTCTTT.

The V and J genes are TRBV5-1 and TRBJ1-1; D ambiguous. Germline loops: CDR1 SGHRS, CDR2 YFSETQ. Trimming removed 8 bases from V and 0 bases from J, with 11 bases in between. The length of the CDR3 is 13 residues. The CDR3 region is CASPDHMNTEAFF. The CDR3 region has the DNA TGCGCCAGTCCGGACCACATGAACACTGAAGCTTTCTTT.

CDR3 amino acids: CASSGTGSSYEQYF. The CDR3 nucleotides are TGTGCCAGCAGCGGGACTGGGAGCTCCTACGAGCAGTACTTC. The chain employs TRBV7-9 and TRBJ2-7; maybe TRBD2 (6 bases). CDR3 length: 14 residues. Germline CDR1 SEHNR, CDR2 FQNEAQ (reference sequence). V lost 5 bases and J lost 0, with 11 bases in between.

In this sample, this clone turned up once. This chain links TRBV5-6 with TRBJ2-3; 9 bases align to TRBD1. V trimming: 9 bases; J trimming: 5 bases; junction bases outside the gene matches: 10. CDR1 and CDR2 (germline): SGHDT, YYEEEE. The CDR3 runs 14 residues. This CDR3 is CATKRDRVKDTQYF. The CDR3 region has the DNA TGTGCCACAAAGCGGGACAGGGTGAAAGATACGCAGTATTTT.

As to this clone: The junction and the germline gene differ at one end; a read error may be behind it. This sequence joins TRBV4-1 and TRBJ2-7; D may be TRBD2 (5 bases). The germline V gene encodes CDR1 MGHRA and CDR2 YSYEKL. The CDR3 is 16 residues long. The CDR3 reads CPSSPPGSGIRYEQYF. The CDR3 DNA is TGCCCCAGCAGCCCGCCGGGGTCCGGGATACGCTACGAGCAGTACTTC.

V and J are TRBV15 and TRBJ2-5; either TRBD1 or TRBD2 may fit D (5 bases each). Germline CDR1 and CDR2: LNHNV and YYDKDF (reference sequence). The CDR3 contains 15 residues. The V end was cut by 1 base, the J end by 7 bases, with 16 bases between. The CDR3 nucleotides are TGTGCCACCAGCAGAGGGTCGGGCATTGGGGGGACCCAGTACTTC. Its protein is CATSRGSGIGGTQYF.

V and J are TRBV7-2 and TRBJ2-7, with 11 positions matching TRBD1. The germline CDR1 and CDR2 sequences are SGHTA and FQGNSA. The CDR3 loop spans 15 amino acids. V shed 2 bases, J shed 4 bases, and the junction held 4 bases outside the gene matches. The chain's CDR3 is CASSLRTGGGYEQYF. CDR3 coding DNA: TGTGCCAGCAGCTTAAGGACAGGGGGCGGTTACGAGCAGTACTTC.

The rearrangement uses TRBV27 and TRBJ2-7; D not certain. The CDR3 covers 15 residues. Germline V gene lookup returns CDR1 MNHEY and CDR2 SMNVEV (reference sequence). V was clipped by 2 bases and J by 3 bases, with 14 bases between them. The CDR3 DNA follows: TGTGCCAGCAGTTTAAATCCCCTAGGGTACTACGAGCAGTACTTC. It is translated as CASSLNPLGYYEQYF.

The chain employs TRBV25-1 and TRBJ1-6, with D maybe TRBD1 (5 bases). The CDR3 covers 15 residues. Germline loops: CDR1 MGHDK, CDR2 SYGVNS. Trimming took 6 bases from V and 6 from J, leaving 15 bases between them. The CDR3 is CASSPGTDPNSPLHF. In DNA, the CDR3 is TGTGCCAGCAGCCCCGGGACGGACCCTAATTCACCCCTCCACTTT.

This sequence joins TRBV27 and TRBJ1-1, with 9 bases identical to TRBD1. The junction had 9 bases not matched to a gene; V was cut back by 6 bases and J by 7 bases. This CDR3 region has 14 residues. Germline V gene sequence: CDR1 MNHEY, CDR2 SMNVEV (reference sequence). CDR3 protein: CASRPRDREGEAFF. The CDR3, as DNA: TGTGCCAGCAGACCCAGGGACAGGGAAGGTGAAGCTTTCTTT.

This chain links TRBV3-1 (or the pseudogene TRBV3-2) with TRBJ1-5; D unclear. The V end lost 3 bases, the J end lost 4 bases, and 10 bases lay between the germline ends. The CDR3 loop spans 14 amino acids. Germline values: CDR1 LGHDT, CDR2 YNNKEL (reference sequence). The CDR3 reads CASSQASGNQPQHF. The DNA for the CDR3 is TGTGCCAGCAGCCAGGCCAGTGGAAATCAGCCCCAGCATTTT.